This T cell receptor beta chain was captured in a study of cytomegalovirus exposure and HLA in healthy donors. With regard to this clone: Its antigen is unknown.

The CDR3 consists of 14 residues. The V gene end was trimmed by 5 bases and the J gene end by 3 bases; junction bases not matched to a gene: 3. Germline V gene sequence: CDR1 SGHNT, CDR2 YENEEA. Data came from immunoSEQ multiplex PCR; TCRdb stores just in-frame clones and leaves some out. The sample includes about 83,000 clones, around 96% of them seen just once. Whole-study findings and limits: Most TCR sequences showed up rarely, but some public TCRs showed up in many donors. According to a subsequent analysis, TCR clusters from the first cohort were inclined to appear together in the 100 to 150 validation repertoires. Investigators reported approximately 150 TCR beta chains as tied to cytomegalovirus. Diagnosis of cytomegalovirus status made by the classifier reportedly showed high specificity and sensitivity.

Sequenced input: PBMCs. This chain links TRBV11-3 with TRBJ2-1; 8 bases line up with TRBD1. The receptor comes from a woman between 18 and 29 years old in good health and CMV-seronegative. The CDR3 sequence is CASSGTGIYNEQFF. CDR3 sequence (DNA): TGTGCCAGCAGCGGGACAGGTATCTACAATGAGCAGTTCTTC.